One sample yielded the 20 T cell receptor beta chains listed below, sequenced in a study of blood T cell repertoires in COVID-19 (dated by TCRdb to 2018 to 2021). The method was the immunoSEQ multiplex PCR assay. Not all clones reach the TCRdb copy of this immuneACCESS table, which keeps in-frame sequences only. Checked studies attribute under half of the gap to unresolved V genes and leave the rest unexplained. The sample has roughly 400,000 clones on record, around 87% of them singletons. The ten largest clones add up to under 3% of the sample. The sequenced sample was peripheral blood. The origin of the receptors is a woman aged 60-75 years with COVID-19, enrolled during active disease.

The chain recombines TRBV10-3 with TRBJ2-5; weak D call: TRBD2 (6 bases). Per the germline V gene, CDR1 is ENHRY and CDR2 is SYGVKD. This CDR3 is built from 15 residues. The V end lost 3 bases, the J end lost 2 bases, and 13 bases lay between the germline ends. CDR3 sequence (DNA): TGTGCCATCAGTGACCCGGGACTGAAACAAGAGACCCAGTACTTC. This gives the protein CAISDPGLKQETQYF.

The gene calls are TRBV7-2 and TRBJ2-5; 7 nucleotides match TRBD2. The germline V gene has CDR1 SGHTA and CDR2 FQGNSA. The CDR3 runs 14 residues. After removal of 3 bases from V and 5 bases from J, the junction contained 6 bases not matched to a gene. This chain's CDR3 is CASSFGLVGETQYF. The CDR3, as DNA: TGTGCCAGCAGCTTTGGACTAGTCGGCGAGACCCAGTACTTC.

This chain uses TRBV6-1 with TRBJ2-5, with TRBD2 matching over 7 bases. From germline, CDR1 is MNHNS and CDR2 SASEGT. The CDR3 is 14 amino acids. Trimming removed 2 bases from V and 7 bases from J; junction bases left unmatched: 7. CDR3 residues: CASSEWGGGRTQYF. In DNA, the CDR3 is TGTGCCAGCAGTGAATGGGGGGGAGGGCGGACCCAGTACTTC.

The chain has TRBV5-1 and TRBJ1-1, with TRBD1 matching over 9 bases. Germline V lookup: CDR1 SGHRS, CDR2 YFSETQ. This CDR3 has 14 residues. The V segment lost 4 bases and the J segment 5 bases; nucleotides outside the gene matches: 6. CDR3 coding DNA: TGCGCCAGCAGCACACAGGGGGCCTGGACTGAAGCTTTCTTT. Its protein product is CASSTQGAWTEAFF.

The chain combines TRBV3-1 (or the pseudogene TRBV3-2) with TRBJ2-7; 13 nucleotides line up with TRBD2. V dropped 4 bases and J dropped 4; count of bases not matched to a gene: 13. CDR1 LGHDT and CDR2 YNNKEL come from the germline V gene (reference sequence). The CDR3 runs 18 residues. Here the CDR3 DNA reads TGTGCCAGCAGCCGAATACTAGCGGGGGGGCCTATAGGATACGAGCAGTACTTC. Translated: CASSRILAGGPIGYEQYF.

This clone was counted once. The J gene is TRBJ1-1, the V gene TRBV27; D remains ambiguous. There are 16 residues in the CDR3. CDR1 is MNHEY, CDR2 SMNVEV, per germline (reference sequence). Trimming stripped 4 bases from V and 4 bases from J, with 19 bases between. The CDR3 loop reads CASSYGRDQRITEAFF. CDR3 in DNA: TGTGCCAGCAGTTATGGCCGGGATCAGAGGATCACTGAAGCTTTCTTT.

This clone was counted a single time. This chain links TRBV4-1 with TRBJ2-1; 14 nucleotides agree with TRBD2. Germline-derived CDR1 and CDR2 are MGHRA and YSYEKL. Losses at the gene ends were 4 bases for V and 7 bases for J; bases not matched to a gene: 9. This CDR3 has 17 amino acids. The CDR3 sequence is CASSPTSGGGFGNEQFF. CDR3 DNA sequence: TGCGCCAGCAGCCCGACTAGCGGGGGGGGGTTCGGGAATGAGCAGTTCTTC.

V usage is TRBV2 and J usage is TRBJ2-3; 8 nucleotides match TRBD2. Looked up from germline, CDR1 is SNHLY and CDR2 is FYNNEI. The CDR3 spans 15 residues. J gave up 2 bases and V 5 bases, and 6 bases lay outside the gene matches. The CDR3: CASSLLAAATDTQYF. The CDR3 DNA sequence: TGTGCCAGCAGTTTACTAGCGGCGGCCACAGATACGCAGTATTTT.

The chain carries TRBV4-1 and TRBJ2-7; perhaps TRBD2 as D (5 bases). The V gene lost 0 bases and the J gene lost 2 bases, with 17 bases spanning the gap. CDR1 is MGHRA, CDR2 YSYEKL, per germline. The CDR3 is 17 amino acids. CDR3 coding DNA: TGCGCCAGCAGCCAAGAGCGGGTCTCTTCATGGGCCTACGAGCAGTACTTC. Encoded protein: CASSQERVSSWAYEQYF.

This clone was picked up one time. This chain uses TRBV25-1 with TRBJ1-2; D unclear. V was trimmed by 3 bases and J by 4 bases, leaving 6 bases between them. CDR1 is MGHDK, CDR2 SYGVNS, per germline. This CDR3 contains 12 residues. The CDR3 bases are TGTGCCAGCAGTGAGGGAGGCTATGGCTACACCTTC. It translates to CASSEGGYGYTF.

The chain uses TRBV9 and TRBJ1-1; D unclear. The ends were cut back, 0 bases at V and 6 bases at J, with 12 bases in the middle. The CDR3 has 14 residues. The germline gives CDR1 SGDLS, CDR2 YYNGEE. The CDR3: CASSVGGSRPEAFF. In nucleotides, the CDR3 is TGTGCCAGCAGCGTAGGAGGGTCTAGGCCTGAAGCTTTCTTT.

The chain carries TRBV7-2 and TRBJ1-2; 8 bases fit TRBD1. The V gene end was trimmed by 1 base and the J gene end by 8 bases; junction bases not matched to a gene: 0. CDR3 length equals 12 residues. Germline assignment: CDR1 SGHTA and CDR2 FQGNSA. The CDR3 loop reads CASSLGQGGYTF. In DNA, the CDR3 is TGTGCCAGCAGCTTAGGACAGGGGGGCTACACCTTC.

The chain carries TRBV19 and TRBJ2-5; D might be TRBD2 (5 bases). Per the germline V gene, CDR1 is LNHDA and CDR2 is SQIVND (reference sequence). V lost 5 bases and J 2 bases, leaving 18 bases between the germline ends. The length of the CDR3 is 16 residues. The CDR3 region is CASSALGAGEQETQYF. The CDR3 DNA is TGTGCCAGTAGTGCCCTAGGTGCGGGCGAGCAAGAGACCCAGTACTTC.

The chain has TRBV6-6 and TRBJ1-1, with TRBD1 identical over 11 bases. V gave up 3 bases and J gave up 8 bases; unmatched junction bases: 8. Germline CDR1 reads MNHNY; CDR2 reads SVGAGI (reference sequence). This CDR3 has 15 residues. CDR3: CASSYKGQGAMEAFF. CDR3 coding DNA: TGTGCCAGCAGTTATAAAGGACAGGGGGCTATGGAAGCTTTCTTT.

The chain has TRBV28 and TRBJ1-2; 7 nucleotides match TRBD1. Trimming cost V 6 bases and J 1 base; bases outside gene matches: 8. Germline loops: CDR1 MDHEN, CDR2 SYDVKM. The CDR3 has 15 amino acids. CDR3 residues: CASSTPRQGNYGYTF. CDR3 nucleotides: TGTGCCAGCAGCACACCGAGACAGGGTAACTATGGCTACACCTTC.

The genes are TRBV6-5 and TRBJ1-2; D is ambiguous. The V and J ends lost 2 bases and 4 bases respectively, with 14 bases between them. The CDR3 is 15 residues long. Germline CDR1 reads MNHEY; CDR2 reads SVGAGI. The CDR3 DNA reads as TGTGCCAGCAGTTACAGCCAGGCCGCTGGCTATGGCTACACCTTC. Its translation is CASSYSQAAGYGYTF.

V usage is TRBV4-1 and J usage is TRBJ2-7; D perhaps matches TRBD2 (5 bases). The CDR3 is made up of 13 amino acids. Trimming took off 0 bases at V and 6 bases at J, with 9 bases between the two ends. Germline V CDR1 and CDR2: MGHRA, YSYEKL. The CDR3 DNA is TGCGCCAGCAGCCAAGAGCGACGGGGCGAGCAGTACTTC. As protein: CASSQERRGEQYF.

The chain links TRBV12-3 or TRBV12-4 to TRBJ2-5, with 8 bases aligning to TRBD1. The CDR3 contains 12 residues. Trimming at V came to 5 bases and at J to 4 bases, leaving 0 bases not matched to a gene. The CDR3 nucleotides are TGTGCCAGCAGTCAGGGGGCAGAGACCCAGTACTTC. Translated: CASSQGAETQYF.

In regard to this clone: The junction does not match germline at one end; this may be a read error. The rearrangement uses TRBV5-1 and TRBJ2-5; TRBD2 might be the D (6 bases). The CDR3 runs 15 residues. Germline values: CDR1 SGHRS, CDR2 YFSETQ. The CDR3 reads CASTLLPGGQETQYF. DNA of the CDR3: TGCGCCAGCACCTTGCTCCCCGGGGGCCAAGAGACCCAGTACTTC.

The rearrangement links TRBV18 to TRBJ2-7, with 9 bases aligning to TRBD1. Germline values: CDR1 KGHSH, CDR2 LQKENI. V shed 3 bases and J 4 bases; nucleotides not matched to a gene: 4. This CDR3 contains 14 residues. CDR3 amino acids: CASSPAGTGYEQYF. CDR3 nucleotides: TGTGCCAGCTCACCTGCCGGGACAGGGTACGAGCAGTACTTC.